The entry below describes one TCR beta chain. What antigen it recognizes has not been identified. No base qualities exist here, and no much larger clone lies one base off it. These data originate in a study of blood T cell dynamics during melanoma immunotherapy (dated by TCRdb to 2020 to 2022). Broadly, across the study: The patients had metastatic melanoma and were given first-line pembrolizumab or nivolumab plus ipilimumab as standard of care in the United Kingdom. Peripheral T cell receptor repertoires of metastatic melanoma patients were profiled before and after one cycle of checkpoint inhibitor therapy to find early correlates of response. A training cohort was formed from consecutive patients, and a further independent group of patients from the same centre was pooled into an external validation set.

All DNA extracted from each sorted CD8+ T cell subset was loaded into the assay. TCR beta CDR3 sequences were amplified from genomic DNA using the immunoSEQ TCRb Assay kit according to manufacturer instructions. The KAPA Library Quantification Kit for Illumina platforms was used to quantify pooled libraries by qPCR. Pooled libraries were clustered at 0.6-1.1 pM and sequenced on an Illumina NextSeq 500. The authors' pipeline ran thus. TCR data were analyzed with immunoSEQ ANALYZER and the R LymphoSeq package. A rearrangement efficiency score was calculated as productive divided by the sum of productive and non-productive CDR3 sequences. Clonality was assessed using the Gini coefficient and diversity using the Renyi index at alpha=1, with pairwise comparisons between timepoints within each patient. Clonal relatedness, based on an edit distance of 3, and repertoire similarity, based on the Bhattacharyya coefficient, were both computed in LymphoSeq. To classify response, a linear discriminant analysis based on week-3 changes in clonality and diversity was built using the R MASS and caret packages. Here the immuneACCESS table is served through TCRdb, limited to in-frame sequences with V and J called. Missing clones are a known gap in these copies; in checked studies unresolved V genes cover under half, and the rest lacks a known reason. The D gene and trimming were derived from the DNA, and the V and J assignments and clone size from that table. The sample table holds several thousand clones, of which just over 95% were seen once. The ten largest clones capture approximately 1.3% of the sample.

The paper as a whole reports these results and caveats: The relatively small sample size was acknowledged as potentially limiting generalization of the results. The study was unable to establish whether the T cell clones driving the repertoire changes were melanoma-specific or instead reflected general immune activation. Among sorted CD8+ subsets, TIE cells showed the highest similarity to cfDNA CDR3 sequences and the highest clonality, suggesting active turnover with convergence on dominant clones.

From the cysteine through the phenylalanine, the CDR3 covers 15 amino acids. The CDR3 DNA has 45 bases and is translated from base 1. Taken from the germline V gene (reference sequence), the CDR1 and CDR2 loops are SEHNR and FQNEAQ. V loses 5 bases at its end and J loses 2 bases; junction bases beyond the gene matches: 6. The sample's time point, from its label and the paper: pre-treatment baseline. Blood samples were taken before treatment (T0) and at week 3 (W3), following the first cycle of checkpoint blockade. Except for a couple of patients with rapid clinical progression, response was assessed 12 weeks after the first infusion by RECIST 1.1; disease control meant complete response, partial response or stable disease. Patients were excluded for prior systemic cancer treatment, concomitant immunosuppressant therapy or synchronous other active malignancies. Sorted CD8+ memory and naive T cell subsets were sequenced at T0 and W3 from six patients, of whom three were progressing and three had disease control. PBMC were isolated from blood with Lymphoprep and SepMate tubes, followed by red cell lysis. QIAamp DNA Blood Mini kits were used to extract DNA from both PBMC and sorted T cell subsets. CD8+ T cell subsets were sorted live on a FACSAria III cytometer and then frozen prior to DNA extraction. For flow cytometry, fresh PBMC were kept at 4 degrees C in PBS with roughly 2.1% fetal bovine serum and analyzed within 24 hours.

The sequence is built from TRBV7-9 and TRBJ2-7; TRBD1 matches 10 bases in the middle. The material was effector memory CD8+ T cells from blood, obtained from a patient treated with checkpoint blockade. The receptor's source is a human donor with melanoma. In nucleotides, the sequence is TGTGCCAGCAGCCCCCGGGACAGGGGACCCTACGAGCAGTACTTC. Its translation reads: CASSPRDRGPYEQYF. With the portions outside the CDR3 filled from the reference TRBV7-9 and TRBJ2-7 genes, the complete variable region becomes DTGVSQNPRHKITKRGQNVTFRCDPISEHNRLYWYRQTLGQGPEFLTYFQNEAQLEKSRLLSDRFSAERPKGSFSTLEIQRTEQGDSAMYLCASSPRDRGPYEQYFGPGTRLTVT.